This TCR beta chain was sequenced for a study of cytomegalovirus exposure and HLA in healthy donors. Across the study: The approximately 130 validation repertoires matched the roughly 700 first-cohort repertoires in platform, a later analysis reported.

The assay was immunoSEQ multiplex PCR, and TCRdb's table has in-frame clones only and misses some. Of 250,000 to 400,000 clones listed, nearly 90% were seen once; the top ten hold around 0.88%. The donors were members of the roughly 130-subject validation cohort (separate from the roughly 700-subject first cohort). Study results and caveats: It was found in a later analysis that first-cohort TCR clusters tended to co-occur in the 130 or so validation repertoires. Altogether, some 160 TCR beta chains were recorded as cytomegalovirus-associated.

Germline CDR1 reads MRHNA; CDR2 reads SNTAGT. Trimming left V 5 bases short and J 7 bases short, with 8 bases between. The CDR3 has 11 residues. About this clone itself: The antigen is undetermined.

J is TRBJ1-1 and V is TRBV6-4, with a possible D match to TRBD1 (6 bases). The sequencing sample was made of PBMCs. The sequence derives from a young man in good health and CMV-seronegative. The CDR3 nucleotides are TGTGCCAGCAGTACAGGGAATGAAGCTTTCTTT. Protein sequence: CASSTGNEAFF.